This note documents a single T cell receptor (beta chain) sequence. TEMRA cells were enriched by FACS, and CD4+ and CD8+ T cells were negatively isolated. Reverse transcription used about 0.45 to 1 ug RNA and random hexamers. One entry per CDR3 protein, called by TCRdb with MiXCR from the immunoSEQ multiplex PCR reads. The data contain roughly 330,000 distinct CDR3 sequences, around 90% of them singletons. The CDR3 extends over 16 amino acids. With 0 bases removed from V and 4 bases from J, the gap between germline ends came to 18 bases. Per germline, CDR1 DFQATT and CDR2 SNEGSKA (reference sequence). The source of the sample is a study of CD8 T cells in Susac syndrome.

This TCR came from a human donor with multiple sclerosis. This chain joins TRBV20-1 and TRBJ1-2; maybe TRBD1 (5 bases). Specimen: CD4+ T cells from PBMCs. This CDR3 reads CSARDRKLGTVYGYTF. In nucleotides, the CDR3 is TGCAGTGCTAGAGATAGGAAGCTAGGGACCGTCTATGGCTACACCTTC.